These T cell receptor beta chains were read from a single sample in a study of a mutant IDH1 vaccine in newly diagnosed glioma. These receptors lack a known antigen. Data came from immunoSEQ multiplex PCR; TCRdb stores just in-frame clones and leaves some out. In the table there are 35,000 to 50,000 clones, approximately 92% of which are singletons. The sequenced sample was PBMCs, obtained from a glioma patient whose treatment included an IDH1 peptide vaccine. The source is a man aged 50 or older with glioma. Both conserved end residues are part of each CDR3. D genes are given only for firm matches. Size is omitted from some rows. Given values are once, few, many or a class for expanded clones.

TRBJ2-1,-,TRBV18,-,CASSPELANEQFF,TGTGCCAGCTCACCAGAACTAGCAAATGAGCAGTTCTTC
TRBJ2-1,-,TRBV29-1,TRBD2,CSVGGTSNNEQFF,TGCAGCGTTGGTGGGACTAGCAACAATGAGCAGTTCTTC
TRBJ2-2,-,TRBV10-3,-,CAITNSGTGELFF,TGTGCCATCACCAATTCCGGGACCGGGGAGCTGTTTTTT
TRBJ1-5,-,TRBV19,TRBD1,CASNPGQGRWNQPQHF,TGTGCCAGTAACCCGGGACAGGGGAGGTGGAATCAGCCCCAGCATTTT
TRBJ2-1,-,TRBV29-1,TRBD1,CSVGTGGYNEQFF,TGCAGCGTGGGGACAGGAGGGTACAATGAGCAGTTCTTC
TRBJ1-2,-,TRBV4-3,-,CASSQEMAAGRGYTF,TGCGCCAGCAGCCAAGAGATGGCGGCTGGGCGCGGCTACACCTTC
TRBJ1-1,few,TRBV5-4,-,CASSLGVEAFF,TGTGCCAGCAGCTTGGGCGTTGAAGCTTTCTTT
TRBJ1-2,-,TRBV9,-,CASSVAPGSRSDYGYTF,TGTGCCAGCAGCGTAGCTCCAGGGTCGCGGTCGGACTATGGCTACACCTTC
TRBJ2-3,-,TRBV7-2,-,CASSLQGRRYTDTQYF,TGTGCCAGCAGCTTACAGGGGCGGAGATACACAGATACGCAGTATTTT
TRBJ2-1,-,TRBV25-1,-,CASSRGGWDDNEQFF,TGTGCCAGCAGTAGGGGGGGGTGGGACGACAATGAGCAGTTCTTC
TRBJ2-7,-,TRBV5-4,-,CASSWGGRLGSYEQYF,TGTGCCAGCAGCTGGGGAGGCAGATTAGGCTCCTACGAGCAGTACTTC
TRBJ2-1,-,TRBV10-1,-,CASSVGVDEQFF,TGCGCCAGCAGTGTCGGGGTTGATGAGCAGTTCTTC
TRBJ1-2,-,TRBV5-1,-,CASSLDLGRATNYGYTF,TGCGCCAGCAGCTTGGATCTTGGCAGGGCCACTAACTATGGCTACACCTTC
TRBJ2-1,-,TRBV27,-,CASSLHNLEGQFF,TGTGCCAGCAGTTTGCATAATCTAGAAGGGCAGTTCTTC
TRBJ2-7,-,TRBV6-5,-,CASSSHGPESNEQYF,TGTGCCAGCAGTTCCCATGGACCCGAATCCAACGAGCAGTACTTC
TRBJ1-5,few,TRBV5-6,TRBD1,CASSVMDRGNQPQHF,TGTGCCAGCAGCGTGATGGACAGGGGCAATCAGCCCCAGCATTTT
TRBJ1-1,-,TRBV29-1,-,CSVEGMGSNTEAFF,TGCAGCGTTGAAGGTATGGGATCGAACACTGAAGCTTTCTTT
TRBJ2-3,-,TRBV4-2,TRBD2,CASSQPIAGGLDTQYF,TGTGCCAGCAGCCAGCCCATAGCGGGGGGGCTTGATACGCAGTATTTT
TRBJ1-3,-,TRBV9,TRBD1,CASSTRTGGSGNTIYF,TGTGCCAGCAGCACCCGGACAGGGGGCTCTGGAAACACCATATATTTT
TRBJ2-1,-,TRBV30,TRBD2,CAWSAHSGRFAEQFF,TGTGCCTGGAGTGCTCATAGCGGGAGGTTCGCTGAGCAGTTCTTC
TRBJ2-1,-,TRBV5-4,-,CASSPYGNNEQFF,TGTGCCAGCAGCCCCTATGGGAACAATGAGCAGTTCTTC
TRBJ1-1,-,TRBV19,-,CASSMGRVTTEAFF,TGTGCCAGTAGTATGGGCAGGGTGACGACTGAAGCTTTCTTT